This entry lists 22 T cell receptor beta chains sequenced from one sample in a study of cytomegalovirus exposure and HLA in healthy donors. The PCR had 60 Vbeta and 13 Jbeta primers. Clones were read by immunoSEQ multiplex PCR, and TCRdb kept only the in-frame ones, dropping some. Seen here are more than 85,000 clones, 81% observed once, and the top ten hold over 2%. The sequenced sample consisted of PBMCs. These receptors were taken from a woman aged 25 to 39 in good health and CMV-seronegative.

This rearrangement joins TRBV11-3 to TRBJ2-2; no definite D call. Per the germline V gene, CDR1 is SGHNT and CDR2 is YENEEA. V lost 3 bases, J lost 9 bases, and 11 bases lay in between. CDR3 length: 13 amino acids. CDR3 coding DNA: TGTGCCAGCAGCTTTTTCGGAGCCCGGGAGCTGTTTTTT. This sequence encodes CASSFFGARELFF.

The chain recombines TRBV11-2 with TRBJ2-7, with 7 bases identical to TRBD1. J was trimmed by 3 bases and V by 4 bases; bases with no gene match: 3. There are 13 residues in the CDR3. Germline loops: CDR1 SGHAT, CDR2 FQNNGV. Here the CDR3 DNA reads TGTGCCAGCAGCTGGGACAGCGACTACGAGCAGTACTTC. Protein: CASSWDSDYEQYF.

The J gene is TRBJ2-7, the V gene TRBV5-1; 7 bases are a match to TRBD1. This CDR3 has 15 amino acids. The J segment lost 6 bases and the V segment lost 3 bases, leaving 12 bases of the junction unmatched. Germline loops: CDR1 SGHRS, CDR2 YFSETQ. Here the CDR3 reads CASSYATGVPGEQYF. The CDR3 nucleotides read TGCGCCAGCAGCTACGCCACAGGGGTCCCGGGCGAGCAGTACTTC.

The CDR3 region is CASSLYGDRAYEQYF. CDR3 bases: TGTGCCAGCAGTTTATACGGGGACAGGGCCTACGAGCAGTACTTC. The V and J genes are TRBV28 and TRBJ2-7; TRBD1 matches 9 bases. Germline assignment: CDR1 MDHEN and CDR2 SYDVKM. This CDR3 comprises 15 residues. J was trimmed by 2 bases and V by 1 base; bases with no gene match: 3.

This chain connects TRBV15 to TRBJ1-5; the match to TRBD1 covers 8 bases. V trimming: 5 bases; J trimming: 4 bases; junction bases outside the gene matches: 4. This CDR3 has 14 amino acids. Germline-derived CDR1 and CDR2 are LNHNV and YYDKDF (reference sequence). CDR3 in DNA: TGTGCCACCAGCGGCACAGGGGGGAATCAGCCCCAGCATTTT. Translated, it gives CATSGTGGNQPQHF.

The rearrangement links TRBV7-8 to TRBJ2-2; no clear D. Germline CDR1 SGHVS, CDR2 FQNEAQ. V lost 4 bases and J lost 10, with 13 bases in between. This CDR3 contains 13 residues. The CDR3 sequence: CASSSGLYEELFF. The DNA for the CDR3 is TGTGCCAGCAGCTCCGGGTTGTACGAGGAGCTGTTTTTT.

The CDR3 spells CASSRRLAGHTDTQYF. The CDR3 DNA sequence: TGTGCCAGCAGCCGCCGACTAGCGGGGCACACAGATACGCAGTATTTT. The chain combines TRBV2 with TRBJ2-3, with 11 nucleotides matching TRBD2. CDR1 is SNHLY, CDR2 FYNNEI, per germline. Germline trimming cut 6 bases from V and 2 bases from J; bases unmatched to any gene: 7. This CDR3 has 16 amino acids.

This rearrangement joins TRBV11-2 to TRBJ2-1; 8 nucleotides match TRBD2. Germline V gene sequence: CDR1 SGHAT, CDR2 FQNNGV. The ends lost 1 base at V and 7 bases at J; junction bases unmatched: 9. The CDR3 loop spans 16 amino acids. The CDR3 bases are TGTGCCAGCAGCTTAGTCCCGGGAGCTAGCGGGAATGAGCAGTTCTTC. Translated, it gives CASSLVPGASGNEQFF. The entire variable domain, with the rest obtained from reference TRBV11-2 and TRBJ2-1, is as follows: EAGVAQSPRYKIIEKRQSVAFWCNPISGHATLYWYQQILGQGPKLLIQFQNNGVVDDSQLPKDRFSAERLKGVDSTLKIQPAKLEDSAVYLCASSLVPGASGNEQFFGPGTRLTVL.

The V gene is TRBV19, the J gene TRBJ2-7, with D possibly TRBD2 on 5 matching bases. Germline V CDR1 and CDR2: LNHDA, SQIVND (reference sequence). V was pared by 5 bases and J by 4 bases, with 15 bases between. CDR3 length equals 14 residues. This CDR3 is CASSSLASKYEQYF. The CDR3 bases are TGTGCCAGTAGTTCCCTAGCCTCGAAATACGAGCAGTACTTC.

The CDR3 spells CATSRDQGAREKLFF. DNA for the CDR3: TGTGCCACCAGCAGAGATCAGGGGGCGCGGGAAAAACTGTTTTTT. The V gene is TRBV15, the J gene TRBJ1-4; 8 bases are a match to TRBD1. Trimming took 0 bases from V and 8 from J; bases not matched to a gene: 5. Per germline, CDR1 LNHNV and CDR2 YYDKDF (reference sequence). The CDR3 sequence is 15 residues long.

V and J are TRBV13 and TRBJ1-2, with TRBD1 matching over 12 bases. Trimming at V came to 5 bases and at J to 3 bases, leaving 7 bases not matched to a gene. The V gene's germline CDR1 is PRHDT and CDR2 FYEKMQ (reference sequence). The length of the CDR3 is 16 residues. The CDR3 protein is CASSAVGTGGDYGYTF. Here the CDR3 DNA reads TGTGCCAGCAGCGCAGTAGGGACAGGGGGCGACTATGGCTACACCTTC.

V usage is TRBV28 and J usage is TRBJ1-4, with D possibly TRBD1 on 6 matching bases. CDR3 length equals 16 residues. V lost 2 bases and J lost 4, with 14 bases in between. Germline CDR1 is MDHEN and CDR2 is SYDVKM. CDR3 sequence (DNA): TGTGCCAGCAGTTTAGGGCAGACAGGATATAATGAAAAACTGTTTTTT. It encodes CASSLGQTGYNEKLFF.

The rearrangement joins TRBV5-3 to TRBJ2-6; D may be TRBD2 (5 bases). TRBV5-3 is recorded as an ORF, its role being uncertain. CDR3 length: 19 residues. V lost 3 bases and J lost 0, with 19 bases in between. CDR3 sequence (DNA): TGTGCCAGAAGCTCCGGACTCCTCGGGGTTTACTCTGGGGCCAACGTCCTGACTTTC. Residues: CARSSGLLGVYSGANVLTF.

The J gene is TRBJ2-2, the V gene TRBV6-6; D is unclear. Trimming removed 5 bases at V and 6 bases at J, with 16 bases between. Germline V lookup: CDR1 MNHNY, CDR2 SVGAGI (reference sequence). This CDR3 spans 15 amino acids. CDR3 DNA: TGTGCCAGCAGTCCACCCGGAGTAGTCGCCGGGGAGCTGTTTTTT. Its protein is CASSPPGVVAGELFF.

The chain has TRBV9 and TRBJ2-3, with D possibly being TRBD2 (6 bases). This CDR3 comprises 15 residues. The ends were cut back, 0 bases at V and 2 bases at J, with 10 bases in the middle. CDR1 and CDR2 (germline): SGDLS, YYNGEE. CDR3 sequence: CASSVGAGSTDTQYF. DNA for the CDR3: TGTGCCAGCAGCGTAGGCGCGGGGTCCACAGATACGCAGTATTTT.

The chain joins TRBV2 to TRBJ2-7; D may be TRBD1 (5 bases). Germline V gene data show CDR1 as SNHLY and CDR2 as FYNNEI. The ends were cut back, 4 bases at V and 2 bases at J, with 6 bases in the middle. This CDR3 has 12 residues. Written as DNA, the CDR3 is TGTGCCAGCAGTGGGGGCCCCTACGAGCAGTACTTC. Its translation is CASSGGPYEQYF.

The genes are TRBV7-3 and TRBJ1-1; D is unclear. V was clipped by 3 bases and J by 1 base, with 12 bases between them. Germline CDR1 is SGHTA and CDR2 is FQGTGA. This CDR3 has 15 residues. CDR3 in amino acids: CASSFGPAGNTEAFF. The CDR3 DNA follows: TGTGCCAGCAGCTTTGGCCCCGCGGGGAACACTGAAGCTTTCTTT. Using reference TRBV7-3 and TRBJ1-1 for the parts outside the CDR3, the full variable domain is GAGVSQTPSNKVTEKGKYVELRCDPISGHTALYWYRQSLGQGPEFLIYFQGTGAADDSGLPNDRFFAVRPEGSVSTLKIQRTERGDSAVYLCASSFGPAGNTEAFFGQGTRLTVV.

Only a few counts were recorded for this clone. The rearrangement joins TRBV6-1 to TRBJ2-2; 14 bases are a match to TRBD2. The germline V gene encodes CDR1 MNHNS and CDR2 SASEGT. V lost 3 bases and J lost 3; bases outside the gene matches: 6. CDR3 length: 18 residues. The CDR3 DNA sequence: TGTGCCAGCAGTGAGGGTGGACTAGCGGGAGGTTACACCGGGGAGCTGTTTTTT. Translated: CASSEGGLAGGYTGELFF.

V gene TRBV5-6 combines with J gene TRBJ2-1; D gene ambiguous. The germline V and J ends were trimmed by 3 bases and 10 bases, with 8 bases remaining between them. This CDR3 comprises 11 residues. Germline CDR1 reads SGHDT; CDR2 reads YYEEEE. Written as DNA, the CDR3 is TGTGCCAGCAGCTCGAACATAGAGCAGTTCTTC. Encoded protein: CASSSNIEQFF.

This chain connects TRBV19 to TRBJ2-1; TRBD2 matches 13 bases. V shed 9 bases, J shed 3 bases, and the junction held 14 bases outside the gene matches. Per germline, CDR1 LNHDA and CDR2 SQIVND (reference sequence). The CDR3 has 18 residues. Here the CDR3 reads CASRRQTSGRADYNEQFF. CDR3 in DNA: TGTGCCAGCCGTAGACAAACTAGCGGGAGGGCCGACTACAATGAGCAGTTCTTC.

This clone occurred a few times. V and J are TRBV29-1 and TRBJ2-1, with a weak D call TRBD1 (5 bases). CDR3 length equals 12 residues. Germline CDR1 and CDR2: SQVTM and ANQGSEA. The V end lost 5 bases, the J end lost 5 bases, and 10 bases lay between the germline ends. CDR3 nucleotides: TGCAGCGTTCAGACAGCGAACAATGAGCAGTTCTTC. Its protein product is CSVQTANNEQFF.

A single count supports this clone. The genes are TRBV28 and TRBJ2-3, with TRBD1 as a possible D gene (6 bases). The germline CDR1 and CDR2 sequences are MDHEN and SYDVKM. Trimming took off 7 bases at V and 6 bases at J, with 17 bases between the two ends. The CDR3 covers 14 residues. The CDR3 DNA follows: TGTGCCAGCACCGCACAGGGTTCGGCGGATACGCAGTATTTT. It translates to CASTAQGSADTQYF.